This TCR beta chain was sequenced during a study of T cells in Graves' hyperthyroidism and ophthalmopathy. Authors of the study amplified TCR beta CDR3 regions from RNA transcripts. Researchers ran a first-round RT-PCR on the TCR CDR3 using the HTBI primer set. TCRdb redid the calling of the multiplex PCR reads with MiXCR, one entry per CDR3 protein. The sample has about 330,000 distinct CDR3 sequences, approximately 13% seen once; the top ten hold about a third. The sample holds many counts of this clonotype. The CDR3 contains 13 residues. Germline assignment: CDR1 SGHNT and CDR2 YYREEE (reference sequence). The V end was cut by 4 bases, the J end by 7 bases, with 15 bases between.

The V and J genes are TRBV5-4 and TRBJ2-7, with D possibly TRBD2 on 5 matching bases. The sequence was collected from a middle-aged woman with Graves' ophthalmopathy. The sample was blood. The DNA of the CDR3 is TGTGCCAGCAGCCTGTCGGAGGATCCGGAGCAGTACTTC. Its protein product is CASSLSEDPEQYF.